This is a list of T cell receptor beta chains from one sample in a study of post-analysis software for immune sequencing data. MiXCR, run by TCRdb on the PCR reads, gives a single entry per CDR3 protein. The repertoire consists of almost 700,000 distinct CDR3 sequences, with approximately 59% occurring once and the leading ten covering 11%. Source material: blood. The receptors stem from a girl aged 2 to 9 with multiple sclerosis. Both conserved end residues are part of each CDR3. A D gene is named only where the DNA matches it firmly. Clone size is not always given. Where it is, it says once, few, many or a class for expanded clones.

clone_size	v_call	d_call	j_call	cdr3_aa	cdr3_nt
few	TRBV20-1	NA	TRBJ2-1	CSAREPVSNEQFF	TGCAGTGCTAGAGAACCCGTCAGCAATGAGCAGTTCTTC
NA	TRBV7-2	NA	TRBJ2-1	CASSLERHPSYNEQFF	TGTGCCAGCAGCTTAGAGCGGCACCCCTCCTACAATGAGCAGTTCTTC
NA	TRBV7-2	NA	TRBJ2-1	CASSAKGPSRPNEQFF	TGTGCCAGCAGCGCTAAGGGGCCTAGCCGTCCTAATGAGCAGTTCTTC
NA	TRBV7-9	NA	TRBJ2-7	CASSLQGLRGEQYF	TGTGCCAGCAGCTTACAGGGGTTACGAGGCGAGCAGTACTTC
many	TRBV5-1	TRBD1	TRBJ1-1	CASSLQGGDTEAFF	TGCGCCAGCAGCTTACAGGGGGGGGACACTGAAGCTTTCTTT
NA	TRBV5-1	NA	TRBJ2-5	CASSPNAGSETQYF	TGCGCCAGCAGCCCCAACGCGGGGAGCGAGACCCAGTACTTC
few	TRBV5-1	NA	TRBJ1-2	CASRQTGLPNYGYTF	TGCGCCAGCCGGCAAACAGGGCTGCCTAACTATGGCTACACCTTC
NA	TRBV12-3/TRBV12-4	TRBD1	TRBJ1-1	CASSLVSGRGQAFF	TGTGCCAGCAGTTTGGTGTCAGGTAGGGGACAGGCTTTCTTT
few	TRBV6-1	TRBD2	TRBJ2-7	CASSEVTSGLEQYF	TGTGCCAGCAGTGAAGTCACTAGCGGTCTAGAGCAGTACTTC
few	TRBV10-1	NA	TRBJ2-5	CASTDRESQTQYF	TGCGCCAGCACCGATAGGGAATCACAGACCCAGTACTTC
NA	TRBV5-1	NA	TRBJ2-3	CASSRGSFGDTQYF	TGCGCCAGCAGCCGGGGGTCTTTTGGAGATACGCAGTATTTT
NA	TRBV7-2	NA	TRBJ1-5	CASSMLNLSPQPQHF	TGTGCCAGCAGCATGCTTAACCTGTCCCCCCAGCCCCAGCATTTT
NA	TRBV20-1	NA	TRBJ2-7	CSAHHPGPYEQYF	TGCAGTGCTCATCATCCCGGACCCTACGAGCAGTACTTC
NA	TRBV20-1	NA	TRBJ2-3	CSARPISPPWEQYF	TGCAGTGCTCGACCCATTTCCCCTCCGTGGGAGCAGTATTTT
NA	TRBV12-3/TRBV12-4	NA	TRBJ2-5	CASSFAIGISQETQYF	TGTGCCAGCAGTTTTGCTATTGGGATCTCTCAAGAGACCCAGTACTTC
NA	TRBV29-1	TRBD1	TRBJ2-7	CSGTDRGEQYF	TGCAGCGGCACGGACAGGGGCGAGCAGTACTTC
NA	TRBV5-5	NA	TRBJ1-2	CASSLAGGQTHYGYTF	TGTGCCAGCAGCTTGGCCGGGGGGCAGACCCACTATGGCTACACCTTC
NA	TRBV7-9	NA	TRBJ2-1	CASSPRLTSGGEQFF	TGTGCCAGCAGCCCCCGACTAACTAGTGGAGGTGAGCAGTTCTTC
few	TRBV7-6	NA	TRBJ2-4	CASSRDGGNIQYF	TGTGCCAGCAGTCGTGACGGCGGGAACATTCAGTACTTC
NA	TRBV13	TRBD2	TRBJ2-1	CASSLPHGTSGRKNEQFF	TGTGCCAGCAGCTTACCCCATGGGACTAGCGGGAGAAAAAATGAACAGTTCTTC
NA	TRBV4-2	NA	TRBJ2-1	CASSQDEGFPYNEQFF	TGTGCCAGCAGCCAAGATGAGGGGTTCCCCTACAATGAGCAGTTCTTC
few	TRBV5-6	NA	TRBJ1-4	CASSLTAAREKLFF	TGTGCCAGCAGCTTGACAGCAGCCCGTGAAAAACTGTTTTTT
NA	TRBV6-6	NA	TRBJ2-3	CASSLTTGRMIPDTQYF	TGTGCCAGCAGCTTAACGACAGGGAGGATGATACCAGATACGCAGTATTTT
NA	TRBV20-1	TRBD2	TRBJ2-2	CSARLAGAGELFF	TGCAGTGCTAGACTAGCGGGAGCCGGGGAGCTGTTTTTT
few	TRBV29-1	NA	TRBJ2-2	CSVEAANTGELFF	TGCAGCGTTGAGGCCGCGAACACCGGGGAGCTGTTTTTT
NA	TRBV7-2	TRBD1	TRBJ2-1	CANSSRQGYNEQFF	TGTGCCAACAGCTCTCGACAGGGCTACAATGAGCAGTTCTTC
NA	TRBV12-3/TRBV12-4	NA	TRBJ1-2	CATLRDSYRYTF	TGTGCCACCCTCAGGGATTCCTATCGCTACACCTTC
NA	TRBV10-1	NA	TRBJ2-1	CASSEILTFLYNEQFF	TGCGCCAGCAGTGAAATTCTTACATTTCTCTACAATGAGCAGTTCTTC